This is a list of T cell receptor beta chains from one sample in a study of cytomegalovirus exposure and HLA in healthy donors. Sequencing was performed with immunoSEQ multiplex PCR; in TCRdb, only in-frame clones are kept and a portion is missing. The sample holds under 140,000 clones; more than 65% are singletons and the top ten take under 15%. The sequenced sample consisted of PBMCs. These TCRs come from a man aged 25 to 45 in good health and CMV-seropositive. Both conserved end residues are part of each CDR3. Fields, in order: CDR3 protein, CDR3 DNA, J gene, D gene, clone size, V gene. The D gene is left open where the match is weak. Size is stated for part of the rows, as once, few or many counts, or as a class when the clone is expanded.

CDR3: CASSPPPGDRDSYEQYF
DNA: TGTGCCAGCAGCCCTCCCCCGGGGGACAGGGACTCCTACGAGCAGTACTTC
J: TRBJ2-7
D: TRBD1
size: NA
V: TRBV28

CDR3: CASSQLGLTSSYEQYF
DNA: TGTGCCAGCAGCCAACTTGGACTTACCAGCTCCTACGAGCAGTACTTC
J: TRBJ2-7
D: NA
size: NA
V: TRBV4-2

CDR3: CASEGVTSNYGYTF
DNA: TGTGCCAGTGAGGGGGTGACTTCTAACTATGGCTACACCTTC
J: TRBJ1-2
D: NA
size: NA
V: TRBV19

CDR3: CASSVDPGGWSSGELFF
DNA: TGTGCCAGCAGCGTAGATCCCGGGGGATGGTCGTCCGGGGAGCTGTTTTTT
J: TRBJ2-2
D: NA
size: NA
V: TRBV9

CDR3: CASSQESWGLRTNEQFF
DNA: TGCGCCAGCAGCCAAGAGTCGTGGGGACTTCGAACGAATGAGCAGTTCTTC
J: TRBJ2-1
D: NA
size: NA
V: TRBV4-3

CDR3: CASIEGGQNQPQHF
DNA: TGTGCCAGCATAGAGGGGGGGCAGAATCAGCCCCAGCATTTT
J: TRBJ1-5
D: NA
size: NA
V: TRBV6-1

CDR3: CASSIGHGLKEKLFF
DNA: TGTGCCAGTAGTATTGGACACGGTCTGAAGGAAAAACTGTTTTTT
J: TRBJ1-4
D: NA
size: few
V: TRBV19

CDR3: CASSPTRQIDTDTQYF
DNA: TGTGCCAGCAGCCCCACGCGGCAAATTGACACAGATACGCAGTATTTT
J: TRBJ2-3
D: NA
size: NA
V: TRBV7-9

CDR3: CASSLGQNYGYTF
DNA: TGTGCCAGCAGTTTGGGACAGAACTATGGCTACACCTTC
J: TRBJ1-2
D: TRBD1
size: NA
V: TRBV28

CDR3: CASSVRLPDTGTHGGYEQYF
DNA: TGTGCCAGTAGTGTTCGCTTACCCGACACCGGGACTCATGGGGGGTACGAGCAGTACTTC
J: TRBJ2-7
D: NA
size: NA
V: TRBV19

CDR3: CASSQGLAGGLSYNEQFF
DNA: TGTGCCAGCAGCCAAGGACTAGCGGGGGGCCTATCCTACAATGAGCAGTTCTTC
J: TRBJ2-1
D: TRBD2
size: NA
V: TRBV14

CDR3: CASSPWGTATYEQYF
DNA: TGTGCCAGCAGTCCCTGGGGGACAGCTACCTACGAGCAGTACTTC
J: TRBJ2-7
D: TRBD1
size: NA
V: TRBV28

CDR3: CASSPVGTSGINEQFF
DNA: TGCGCCAGCAGCCCGGTGGGGACTAGCGGGATTAATGAGCAGTTCTTC
J: TRBJ2-1
D: TRBD2
size: NA
V: TRBV4-3

CDR3: CAWSSWDRGRRETQYF
DNA: TGTGCCTGGAGTTCATGGGACAGGGGGCGCCGGGAGACCCAGTACTTC
J: TRBJ2-5
D: TRBD1
size: NA
V: TRBV30

CDR3: CASSFGQGTETQYF
DNA: TGCGCCAGCAGCTTTGGACAGGGGACAGAGACCCAGTACTTC
J: TRBJ2-5
D: TRBD1
size: NA
V: TRBV5-1

CDR3: CASSFTGAEQYF
DNA: TGTGCCAGCAGTTTCACAGGGGCCGAGCAGTACTTC
J: TRBJ2-7
D: TRBD1
size: few
V: TRBV27

CDR3: CASSLRLGRSNTF
DNA: TGTGCCAGCAGTTTAAGATTGGGCCGCTCTAACACCTTC
J: TRBJ1-2
D: NA
size: NA
V: TRBV28

CDR3: CASSDWTGHGEAFF
DNA: TGTGCCAGCAGCGACTGGACAGGACATGGTGAAGCTTTCTTT
J: TRBJ1-1
D: TRBD1
size: once
V: TRBV7-6

CDR3: CASSGNNEQFF
DNA: TGTGCCAGCAGCGGGAACAATGAGCAGTTCTTC
J: TRBJ2-1
D: NA
size: NA
V: TRBV28

CDR3: CASSPGFGHEQYF
DNA: TGTGCCAGCAGTCCGGGGTTTGGGCACGAGCAGTACTTC
J: TRBJ2-7
D: NA
size: NA
V: TRBV28

CDR3: CASRVHSGNTIYF
DNA: TGTGCCAGCAGGGTACACTCTGGAAACACCATATATTTT
J: TRBJ1-3
D: NA
size: once
V: TRBV28

CDR3: CASRTSGNTGELFF
DNA: TGTGCCAGTAGGACTAGCGGGAACACCGGGGAGCTGTTTTTT
J: TRBJ2-2
D: TRBD2
size: NA
V: TRBV19

CDR3: CASSFGARENEKLFF
DNA: TGTGCCAGCAGCTTTGGGGCCAGGGAAAATGAAAAACTGTTTTTT
J: TRBJ1-4
D: NA
size: NA
V: TRBV5-6

CDR3: CASSTYGETQYF
DNA: TGTGCCAGTAGTACTTACGGGGAGACCCAGTACTTC
J: TRBJ2-5
D: NA
size: NA
V: TRBV19

CDR3: CASSLTGGDQPQHF
DNA: TGTGCCAGCAGCTTGACAGGGGGGGATCAGCCCCAGCATTTT
J: TRBJ1-5
D: TRBD1
size: NA
V: TRBV5-8

CDR3: CASRQGLAGSHEQFF
DNA: TGTGCCAGCAGGCAGGGACTAGCGGGGTCCCATGAGCAGTTCTTC
J: TRBJ2-1
D: TRBD2
size: once
V: TRBV27

CDR3: CASSVAGGEGTDTQYF
DNA: TGTGCCAGCAGCGTAGCTGGCGGGGAGGGAACAGATACGCAGTATTTT
J: TRBJ2-3
D: TRBD2
size: few
V: TRBV9

CDR3: CAWSQGAGQPQHF
DNA: TGTGCCTGGTCGCAGGGGGCTGGCCAGCCCCAGCATTTT
J: TRBJ1-5
D: TRBD1
size: NA
V: TRBV30

CDR3: CASSEDSYTEAFF
DNA: TGTGCCAGCAGCGAAGACAGTTACACTGAAGCTTTCTTT
J: TRBJ1-1
D: NA
size: NA
V: TRBV11-2

CDR3: CASATSGGPYEQYF
DNA: TGTGCCAGCGCCACTAGCGGGGGCCCCTACGAGCAGTACTTC
J: TRBJ2-7
D: TRBD2
size: NA
V: TRBV7-9

CDR3: CASSLVAGTEAFF
DNA: TGTGCCAGCAGCTTGGTGGCTGGCACTGAAGCTTTCTTT
J: TRBJ1-1
D: NA
size: once
V: TRBV5-6

CDR3: CASSSRDRYTDTQYF
DNA: TGTGCCAGCAGCTCTCGGGACAGGTACACAGATACGCAGTATTTT
J: TRBJ2-3
D: TRBD1
size: NA
V: TRBV28

CDR3: CASSLLGAGEKLFF
DNA: TGTGCCAGCAGCTTACTCGGTGCTGGTGAAAAACTGTTTTTT
J: TRBJ1-4
D: NA
size: NA
V: TRBV7-2

CDR3: CAWSVAGGNTIYF
DNA: TGTGCCTGGAGTGTGGCGGGAGGAAACACCATATATTTT
J: TRBJ1-3
D: NA
size: NA
V: TRBV30

CDR3: CASSLAEQGAFYEQYF
DNA: TGTGCCAGCAGCTTAGCCGAACAGGGGGCGTTTTACGAGCAGTACTTC
J: TRBJ2-7
D: TRBD1
size: large
V: TRBV7-2

CDR3: CASSPTSGGVTDTQYF
DNA: TGCGCCAGCAGCCCGACTAGCGGGGGCGTCACAGATACGCAGTATTTT
J: TRBJ2-3
D: TRBD2
size: NA
V: TRBV5-1

CDR3: CASAWQVHQPQHF
DNA: TGTGCCAGCGCATGGCAGGTACATCAGCCCCAGCATTTT
J: TRBJ1-5
D: NA
size: NA
V: TRBV5-5

CDR3: CASSQDSSGEETQYF
DNA: TGCGCCAGCAGCCAAGATTCGTCTGGGGAGGAGACCCAGTACTTC
J: TRBJ2-5
D: NA
size: NA
V: TRBV4-3

CDR3: CASSTEGALGEKLFF
DNA: TGTGCCAGCAGCACAGAAGGGGCGCTCGGGGAAAAACTGTTTTTT
J: TRBJ1-4
D: NA
size: NA
V: TRBV7-9

CDR3: CASSYEGGRTYEQYF
DNA: TGTGCCAGCAGTTACGAAGGGGGAAGAACCTACGAGCAGTACTTC
J: TRBJ2-7
D: NA
size: NA
V: TRBV6-6

CDR3: CASSRRQGAGELFF
DNA: TGCGCCAGCAGCAGACGACAGGGGGCGGGGGAGCTGTTTTTT
J: TRBJ2-2
D: TRBD1
size: NA
V: TRBV4-1

CDR3: CASSATGEEQPQHF
DNA: TGTGCCAGCAGCGCGACCGGGGAAGAACAGCCCCAGCATTTT
J: TRBJ1-5
D: NA
size: NA
V: TRBV9

CDR3: CASSLGQMPPYEQYF
DNA: TGTGCCAGCAGCTTAGGACAAATGCCTCCCTACGAGCAGTACTTC
J: TRBJ2-7
D: NA
size: few
V: TRBV7-2

CDR3: CASIQGVQASNYGYTF
DNA: TGTGCCAGCATCCAGGGGGTCCAGGCTTCTAACTATGGCTACACCTTC
J: TRBJ1-2
D: TRBD1
size: NA
V: TRBV7-2

CDR3: CATTGDGYTF
DNA: TGTGCCACAACCGGAGACGGCTACACCTTC
J: TRBJ1-2
D: NA
size: NA
V: TRBV11-2

CDR3: CASNLLQGDYGYTF
DNA: TGTGCCAGTAATTTACTCCAAGGGGATTATGGCTACACCTTC
J: TRBJ1-2
D: NA
size: NA
V: TRBV19